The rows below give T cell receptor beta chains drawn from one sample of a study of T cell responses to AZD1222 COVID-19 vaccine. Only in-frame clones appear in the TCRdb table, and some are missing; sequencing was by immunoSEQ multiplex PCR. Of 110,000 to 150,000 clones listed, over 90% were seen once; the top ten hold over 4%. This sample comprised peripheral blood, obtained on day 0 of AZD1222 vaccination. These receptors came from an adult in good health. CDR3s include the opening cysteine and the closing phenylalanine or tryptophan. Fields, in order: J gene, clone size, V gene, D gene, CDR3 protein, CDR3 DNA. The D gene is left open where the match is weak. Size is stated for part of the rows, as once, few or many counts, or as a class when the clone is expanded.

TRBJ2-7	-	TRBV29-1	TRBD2	CSVETSGSYEQYF	TGCAGCGTTGAGACTAGCGGGAGTTACGAGCAGTACTTC
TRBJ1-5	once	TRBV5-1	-	CASSPGTDSNQPQHF	TGCGCCAGCAGCCCCGGGACGGATAGCAATCAGCCCCAGCATTTT
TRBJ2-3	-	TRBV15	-	CATSPRYTDTQYF	TGTGCCACCAGCCCCAGGTACACAGATACGCAGTATTTT
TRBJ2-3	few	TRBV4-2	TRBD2	CASSPGLAGGPGTDTQYF	TGTGCCAGCAGCCCTGGACTAGCGGGAGGGCCGGGGACAGATACGCAGTATTTT
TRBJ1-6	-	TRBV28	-	CASSLVGDHYNSPLHF	TGTGCCAGCAGTTTGGTAGGGGATCATTATAATTCACCCCTCCACTTT
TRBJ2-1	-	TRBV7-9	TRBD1	CASSPPGQGYNEQFF	TGTGCCAGCAGCCCCCCGGGACAGGGCTACAATGAGCAGTTCTTC
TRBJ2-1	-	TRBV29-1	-	CSVGLTNEQFF	TGCAGCGTTGGGCTAACAAATGAGCAGTTCTTC
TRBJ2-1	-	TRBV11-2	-	CASSLGGWDNEQFF	TGTGCCAGCAGCTTGGGGGGATGGGACAATGAGCAGTTCTTC
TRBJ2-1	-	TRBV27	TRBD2	CASSLGASGYNEQFF	TGTGCCAGCAGTTTAGGGGCTAGCGGATACAATGAGCAGTTCTTC
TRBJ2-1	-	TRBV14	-	CASSQVGTRSMGRSYNEQFF	TGTGCCAGCAGCCAAGTCGGCACTAGATCTATGGGTCGCTCCTACAATGAGCAGTTCTTC
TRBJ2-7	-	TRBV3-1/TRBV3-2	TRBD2	CASSHGTSGTYEQYF	TGTGCCAGCAGCCACGGGACTAGCGGGACATACGAGCAGTACTTC